One and the same sample provided the 24 T cell receptor beta chains below, sequenced in a study of shared clonotypes between healthy human individuals. This table comes from immunoSEQ multiplex PCR, and its TCRdb copy is limited to in-frame clones, with some not included. The sample shows about 2.2 million clones, 85% to 95% of them seen only once. Selected positively for CCR7 and CD45RO-negative, naive CD8 cells excluded terminally differentiated effector memory CD45RA+ cells. The material sequenced was naive CD8+ T cells from PBMCs. These receptors came from a man aged 18 to 30 in good health. Some clones in this sample may be carry-over from other donors' samples.

The chain couples TRBV15 to TRBJ2-5; 10 nucleotides agree with TRBD1. Per germline, CDR1 LNHNV and CDR2 YYDKDF (reference sequence). V was clipped by 5 bases and J by 5 bases; unmatched bases: 5. This CDR3 spans 14 amino acids. The CDR3 DNA reads TGTGCCACCAGCCGGGACAGGGGTTTCGAGACCCAGTACTTC. This translates into CATSRDRGFETQYF. The full variable domain, rest sourced from reference TRBV15 and TRBJ2-5, is DAMVIQNPRYQVTQFGKPVTLSCSQTLNHNVMYWYQQKSSQAPKLLFHYYDKDFNNEADTPDNFQSRRPNTSFCFLDIRSPGLGDTAMYLCATSRDRGFETQYFGPGTRLLVL.

This rearrangement joins TRBV4-1 to TRBJ1-2; no firm D call. The germline CDR1 and CDR2 sequences are MGHRA and YSYEKL. Trimming removed 0 bases from V and 5 bases from J, with 13 bases in between. The CDR3 is 15 amino acids. The CDR3 coding sequence is TGCGCCAGCAGCCAAGAAAGGGCTAGGCCGTATGGCTACACCTTC. It codes for CASSQERARPYGYTF.

This clone was seen more than once but under ten times. The chain links TRBV7-9 to TRBJ2-1, with a weak D call TRBD1 (5 bases). The ends were cut back, 5 bases at V and 5 bases at J, with 10 bases in the middle. The CDR3 is made up of 13 amino acids. Per germline, CDR1 SEHNR and CDR2 FQNEAQ (reference sequence). CDR3 amino acids: CASSADRDNEQFF. The CDR3 coding sequence is TGTGCCAGCAGCGCCGACAGAGACAATGAGCAGTTCTTC.

This clone came up once. V and J are TRBV30 and TRBJ2-5; tentatively, D is TRBD2 (6 bases). V dropped 5 bases and J dropped 5 bases, with 9 bases sitting between them. CDR1 is GTSNPN, CDR2 SVGIG, per germline (reference sequence). The length of the CDR3 is 11 residues. The CDR3 sequence: CAWRGLETQYF. In DNA form, the CDR3 reads TGTGCCTGGCGGGGGTTGGAGACCCAGTACTTC.

The V gene is TRBV6-6, the J gene TRBJ2-7; 7 bases map to TRBD2. The CDR3 is 14 amino acids. The germline V gene has CDR1 MNHNY and CDR2 SVGAGI (reference sequence). Trimming at V came to 2 bases and at J to 5 bases, leaving 6 bases not matched to a gene. CDR3 protein: CASSYILASDEQYF. CDR3 sequence (DNA): TGTGCCAGCAGTTACATACTAGCGTCCGACGAGCAGTACTTC.

The gene calls are TRBV6-6 and TRBJ2-2, with a possible D match to TRBD1 (5 bases). V gave up 6 bases and J gave up 6 bases, with 11 bases separating them. This CDR3 comprises 13 residues. The germline gives CDR1 MNHNY, CDR2 SVGAGI (reference sequence). CDR3 nucleotide sequence: TGTGCCAGCAGACCACCAGGGCCCGGGGAGCTGTTTTTT. The encoded protein is CASRPPGPGELFF.

The V gene is TRBV2, the J gene TRBJ1-5; TRBD1 agrees at 7 bases. Germline assignment: CDR1 SNHLY and CDR2 FYNNEI. With V trimmed by 2 bases and J by 3 bases, 10 bases remained unmatched. This CDR3 has 17 residues. This CDR3 reads CASSELKGAITNQPQHF. The CDR3 DNA reads TGTGCCAGCAGTGAACTCAAGGGGGCGATTACCAATCAGCCCCAGCATTTT.

The chain uses TRBV19 and TRBJ2-5, with 7 bases lining up with TRBD1. V shed 5 bases and J 4 bases; nucleotides not matched to a gene: 4. Germline CDR1 and CDR2: LNHDA and SQIVND (reference sequence). CDR3 length: 13 amino acids. The CDR3 loop reads CASSVDRAETQYF. Here the CDR3 DNA reads TGTGCCAGTAGTGTCGACAGGGCAGAGACCCAGTACTTC.

This chain links TRBV15 with TRBJ2-4; 10 nucleotides match TRBD1. This CDR3 comprises 16 residues. Per the germline V gene, CDR1 is LNHNV and CDR2 is YYDKDF (reference sequence). The V gene end was trimmed by 0 bases and the J gene end by 5 bases; junction bases not matched to a gene: 4. CDR3 amino acids: CATSRDRDRGENIQYF. The DNA for the CDR3 is TGTGCCACCAGCAGAGATAGGGACAGGGGAGAAAACATTCAGTACTTC.

The V gene is TRBV7-9, the J gene TRBJ1-2, with D unclear. The CDR3 has 15 residues. Germline CDR1 SEHNR, CDR2 FQNEAQ (reference sequence). V was pared by 4 bases and J by 8 bases, with 20 bases between. In nucleotides, the CDR3 is TGTGCCAGCAGCTCCAATCAGATCCAGTTCAGGGGCTACACCTTC. It translates to CASSSNQIQFRGYTF.

J is TRBJ2-7 and V is TRBV13; D remains ambiguous. V dropped 3 bases and J dropped 5 bases, with 8 bases sitting between them. Germline CDR1 is PRHDT and CDR2 is FYEKMQ (reference sequence). This CDR3 contains 12 residues. CDR3 protein: CASSLARDEQYF. The CDR3 DNA reads TGTGCCAGCAGCTTGGCTAGGGACGAGCAGTACTTC.

J is TRBJ1-1 and V is TRBV5-1; D is unresolved. The CDR3 totals 16 residues. Trimming left V 0 bases short and J 10 bases short, with 22 bases between. Germline loops: CDR1 SGHRS, CDR2 YFSETQ. The CDR3 loop is CASSLGHDKALFGAFF. Here the CDR3 DNA reads TGCGCCAGCAGCTTGGGACACGATAAGGCCCTCTTTGGAGCTTTCTTT. Supplemented by reference TRBV5-1 and TRBJ1-1, the full variable domain reads KAGVTQTPRYLIKTRGQQVTLSCSPISGHRSVSWYQQTPGQGLQFLFEYFSETQRNKGNFPGRFSGRQFSNSRSEMNVSTLELGDSALYLCASSLGHDKALFGAFFGQGTRLTVV.

The chain is built from TRBV15 and TRBJ2-2; no clear D. The CDR3 is made up of 14 amino acids. Germline CDR1 and CDR2: LNHNV and YYDKDF (reference sequence). Trimming stripped 4 bases from V and 3 bases from J, with 9 bases between. CDR3: CATSKGWDTGELFF. The CDR3 DNA reads TGTGCCACCAGCAAAGGGTGGGACACCGGGGAGCTGTTTTTT.

The J gene is TRBJ2-7, the V gene TRBV14; TRBD1 agrees at 7 bases. CDR1 and CDR2 (germline): SGHDN, FVKESK. Germline trimming cut 2 bases from V and 3 bases from J; bases unmatched to any gene: 7. This CDR3 is 15 amino acids long. CDR3: CASSQRQGSRYEQYF. The CDR3 DNA reads TGTGCCAGCAGCCAACGACAGGGCAGCCGCTACGAGCAGTACTTC. The variable domain in full, with the rest retrieved from reference TRBV14 and TRBJ2-7, is EAGVTQFPSHSVIEKGQTVTLRCDPISGHDNLYWYRRVMGKEIKFLLHFVKESKQDESGMPNNRFLAERTGGTYSTLKVQPAELEDSGVYFCASSQRQGSRYEQYFGPGTRLTVT.

Worth noting for this clone: Other DNA sequences from this sample encode an identical CDR3 as well. The chain is built from TRBV19 and TRBJ2-1; D unclear. The CDR3 has 12 amino acids. Trimming removed 8 bases from V and 4 bases from J, with 9 bases in between. The germline V gene has CDR1 LNHDA and CDR2 SQIVND (reference sequence). The CDR3 nucleotides read TGTGCCAGTTGGGGTGGGTACAATGAGCAGTTCTTC. Protein product: CASWGGYNEQFF.

The V and J genes are TRBV7-9 and TRBJ2-5, with D unresolved. The CDR3 contains 13 residues. The germline V and J ends were trimmed by 6 bases and 5 bases, with 13 bases remaining between them. CDR1 and CDR2 from the germline V gene are SEHNR and FQNEAQ (reference sequence). The CDR3 loop reads CASSPTRMETQYF. The CDR3 DNA sequence: TGTGCCAGCAGTCCTACCCGGATGGAGACCCAGTACTTC.

The chain combines TRBV7-9 with TRBJ1-2; a weak D match, TRBD1 (5 bases). In germline, CDR1 is SEHNR, CDR2 FQNEAQ (reference sequence). This CDR3 is built from 16 residues. V dropped 1 base and J dropped 4 bases, with 16 bases sitting between them. CDR3: CASSLDVGQGSYGYTF. The CDR3 region has the DNA TGTGCCAGCAGCTTAGACGTCGGGCAGGGAAGCTATGGCTACACCTTC.

CDR3 coding DNA: TGTGCCAGCAGACCACCCAGGAGAGCGCATAGCACAGATACGCAGTATTTT. Residues: CASRPPRRAHSTDTQYF. The chain recombines TRBV7-8 with TRBJ2-3, with D unresolved. Germline V CDR1 and CDR2: SGHVS, FQNEAQ. V gave up 6 bases and J gave up 0 bases, with 19 bases separating them. CDR3 length equals 17 residues.

This clone was picked up one time. The chain recombines TRBV6-5 with TRBJ2-7; 9 positions match TRBD1. CDR3 size: 15 residues. From germline, CDR1 is MNHEY and CDR2 SVGAGI. The V and J ends lost 6 bases and 3 bases, in that order; junction bases with no gene match: 9. The CDR3 here is CASRPDRGGSYEQYF. The DNA of the CDR3 is TGTGCCAGCAGACCCGACAGGGGGGGTAGCTACGAGCAGTACTTC.

The rearrangement joins TRBV6-6 to TRBJ1-2; TRBD1 might be the D (5 bases). This CDR3 comprises 14 residues. In germline, CDR1 is MNHNY, CDR2 SVGAGI (reference sequence). V lost 0 bases and J 4 bases, leaving 9 bases between the germline ends. Here the CDR3 reads CASSYSSGGYGYTF. The CDR3 nucleotides are TGTGCCAGCAGTTACTCGTCGGGGGGCTATGGCTACACCTTC.

The rearrangement uses TRBV27 and TRBJ1-6; D call uncertain. V was shortened by 3 bases and J by 7 bases, with 28 bases between the two germline ends. Germline V CDR1 and CDR2: MNHEY, SMNVEV (reference sequence). The CDR3 covers 20 residues. CDR3 bases: TGTGCCAGCAGTTTTGCTTTCGTGTCTTATGAGTACAGCCTCAATTCACCCCTCCACTTT. This encodes CASSFAFVSYEYSLNSPLHF.

J is TRBJ1-2 and V is TRBV19; D is unclear. The length of the CDR3 is 13 residues. The germline V gene has CDR1 LNHDA and CDR2 SQIVND (reference sequence). V dropped 2 bases and J dropped 7 bases, with 11 bases sitting between them. The CDR3 DNA reads TGTGCCAGTAGTATAAGTGTTTTCGGTGGCTACACCTTC. Protein sequence: CASSISVFGGYTF.

This sequence joins TRBV28 and TRBJ1-2, with unresolved D. Trimming removed 3 bases at V and 4 bases at J, with 9 bases between. CDR1 is MDHEN, CDR2 SYDVKM, per germline. The CDR3 runs 13 residues. The CDR3 spells CASSFSRLYGYTF. CDR3 sequence (DNA): TGTGCCAGCAGTTTTAGCAGGCTCTATGGCTACACCTTC.

As DNA, the CDR3 is TGTGCCAGCAGCCAAAGCGGGGTAGATACGCAGTATTTT. Its protein product is CASSQSGVDTQYF. The chain is built from TRBV14 and TRBJ2-3, with 7 bases lining up with TRBD2. CDR3 length: 13 residues. Germline values: CDR1 SGHDN, CDR2 FVKESK. V gave up 2 bases and J gave up 5 bases; unmatched junction bases: 1.